The entry that follows covers one T cell receptor beta chain sequence. With 3 bases clipped from V and 5 bases from J, the junction kept 10 bases outside the gene matches. The CDR3 extends over 16 amino acids. CDR1 and CDR2 from the germline V gene are KGHSH and LQKENI. The data stem from a study of blood T cell repertoires in COVID-19. Study-level information: PBMCs, B-cell-depleted T cells, or T cells provided the cDNA or gDNA that made up the material.

Original processing methods: Cell counts per sample came from amplifying reference gene primers. Method: immunoSEQ multiplex PCR; TCRdb's copy keeps in-frame clones and lacks some. V and J calls and clone size are copied from that table; D and trimming were computed from the DNA. The repertoire consists of 250,000 or so clones, with 88% occurring once and the leading ten covering 0.65% to 0.9%. Sequencing was carried out using peripheral blood. This TCR derives from a woman under 40 with acute or convalescent COVID-19. The chain links TRBV18 to TRBJ2-5; 9 bases are a match to TRBD1. The CDR3 DNA sequence: TGTGCCAGCTCACCTTTGGGGACAGGGATAAGGGAGACCCAGTACTTC. Its protein is CASSPLGTGIRETQYF.